The 30 T cell receptor beta chains below come from one sample, sequenced in a study. TCRdb re-called the 5' RACE reads with MiXCR, one entry per CDR3 protein. Altogether roughly 57,000 distinct CDR3 sequences are present, about a fifth being singletons, with the ten largest covering 3.2%. Cells sorted as Tregs were CD4+, CD25+ and CD127-/low. The sequencing sample was made of tumor-infiltrating Tregs sorted from the breast tumor. The source of these receptors is a female donor with breast cancer.

This clonotype appeared a few times. The gene calls are TRBV7-9 and TRBJ2-3; D may match TRBD1 or TRBD2 (5 bases each). Trimming removed 5 bases at V and 4 bases at J, with 16 bases between. The CDR3 sequence is 15 residues long. Per germline, CDR1 SEHNR and CDR2 FQNEAQ (reference sequence). The CDR3 spells CASSPRGEWADTQYF. In DNA, the CDR3 is TGTGCCAGCAGCCCCCGAGGGGAATGGGCAGATACGCAGTATTTT.

In regard to this clonotype: A much larger clone is a single base away; this may be a read error. The chain recombines TRBV5-1 with TRBJ2-1, with D hard to call. The CDR3 contains 11 residues. From germline, CDR1 is SGHRS and CDR2 YFSETQ. The CDR3 sequence: CASEGYNGQFF. CDR3 coding DNA: TGCGCCAGCGAAGGATACAATGGGCAGTTCTTC.

This clonotype was picked up a small number of times. This rearrangement joins TRBV28 to TRBJ2-7; 7 bases match TRBD1. Trimming cost V 7 bases and J 2 bases; bases outside gene matches: 11. This CDR3 has 15 residues. From germline, CDR1 is MDHEN and CDR2 SYDVKM. In DNA, the CDR3 is TGTGCCAGCACCGATCTCGGACAGGCGGCCTACGAGCAGTACTTC. Amino acids: CASTDLGQAAYEQYF. The whole variable domain, filled in from reference TRBV28 and TRBJ2-7, reads DVKVTQSSRYLVKRTGEKVFLECVQDMDHENMFWYRQDPGLGLRLIYFSYDVKMKEKGDIPEGYSVSREKKERFSLILESASTNQTSMYLCASTDLGQAAYEQYFGPGTRLTVT.

This clonotype was found once. The chain couples TRBV6-1 to TRBJ2-3, with TRBD1 as a possible D gene (5 bases). The DNA end is more similar to TRBJ1-5, so the J call may be wrong. CDR1 is MNHNS, CDR2 SASEGT, per germline. This CDR3 region has 16 residues. CDR3 protein: CASSEGLAGVADTQHF. The CDR3 bases are TGTGCCAGCAGTGAGGGGCTAGCGGGAGTTGCAGATACGCAGCATTTT.

In its sample, this clonotype was seen a few times. The CDR3 DNA follows: TGTGCCAGCAGCCGGGGACCGGAGGAAAAACTGTTTTTT. It codes for CASSRGPEEKLFF. The rearrangement links TRBV7-8 to TRBJ1-4, with D perhaps TRBD1 (5 bases). Trimming pared 5 bases from V and 8 bases from J, leaving 12 bases between. Germline CDR1 and CDR2: SGHVS and FQNEAQ. The CDR3 length is 13 residues.

The gene calls are TRBV20-1 and TRBJ2-7; TRBD2 matches at 9 bases. CDR1 DFQATT and CDR2 SNEGSKA come from the germline V gene (reference sequence). The CDR3 runs 15 residues. V gave up 0 bases and J gave up 5 bases; unmatched junction bases: 8. The CDR3 sequence is CSARDPSGRSDEQYF. CDR3 DNA sequence: TGCAGTGCTAGAGACCCCAGCGGGAGGAGCGACGAGCAGTACTTC.

The table lists this clonotype with many counts. The chain joins TRBV10-2 to TRBJ2-3; possibly TRBD2 for D (5 bases). This CDR3 has 16 residues. Trimming stripped 0 bases from V and 0 bases from J, with 10 bases between. Germline CDR1 is WSHSY and CDR2 is SAAADI. CDR3 residues: CASSESRATSTDTQYF. For the CDR3, the DNA is TGCGCCAGCAGTGAGTCGCGGGCAACTAGCACAGATACGCAGTATTTT.

This clonotype was picked up a small number of times. The chain recombines TRBV20-1 with TRBJ1-5, with D tentatively TRBD1 (5 bases). The CDR3 sequence is 14 residues long. Germline V lookup: CDR1 DFQATT, CDR2 SNEGSKA (reference sequence). V was clipped by 0 bases and J by 11 bases, with 17 bases between them. CDR3 sequence reads: CSARDQGPMRAQHF. CDR3 sequence (DNA): TGCAGTGCTAGAGATCAGGGCCCGATGCGGGCCCAGCATTTT.

This clonotype was counted a few times. A much larger clone lies a single base off, so this may be a read error. The rearrangement links TRBV11-2 to TRBJ2-7; no clear D. Germline CDR1 SGHAT, CDR2 FQNNGV. The CDR3 sequence is 15 residues long. The CDR3 DNA follows: TGTGCCAGCAGCTTAGAGGCGGCCAGCTCCTACGGGCAGTACTTC. Translation gives CASSLEAASSYGQYF. The full variable domain, in which reference TRBV11-2 and TRBJ2-7 provide the parts outside the CDR3, is EAGVAQSPRYKIIEKRQSVAFWCNPISGHATLYWYQQILGQGPKLLIQFQNNGVVDDSQLPKDRFSAERLKGVDSTLKIQPAKLEDSAVYLCASSLEAASSYGQYFGPGTRLTVT.

Turning to this clonotype: This may come from a read error, since a much larger clone is one base off. This chain connects TRBV12-3 or TRBV12-4 to TRBJ1-2; D gene uncertain. This CDR3 has 12 amino acids. CDR3: CASGSANYGCTF. CDR3 bases: TGTGCCAGCGGTTCCGCAAACTATGGCTGCACCTTC.

The chain recombines TRBV18 with TRBJ1-1, with TRBD1 identical over 8 bases. Looked up from germline, CDR1 is KGHSH and CDR2 is LQKENI. The trim removed 2 bases at V and 5 bases at J, leaving 7 bases unmatched. The CDR3 is made up of 15 amino acids. The CDR3, as DNA: TGTGCCAGCTCACCAGAGGCAGGGGGCCGGACTGAAGCTTTCTTT. It is translated as CASSPEAGGRTEAFF. The full variable domain, rest sourced from reference TRBV18 and TRBJ1-1, is NAGVMQNPRHLVRRRGQEARLRCSPMKGHSHVYWYRQLPEEGLKFMVYLQKENIIDESGMPKERFSAEFPKEGPSILRIQQVVRGDSAAYFCASSPEAGGRTEAFFGQGTRLTVV.

The table lists this clonotype with a few counts. This may be a read error: a much more frequent sequence differs by one nucleotide. The chain employs TRBV6-5 and TRBJ1-5; 8 nucleotides match TRBD1. The CDR3 contains 14 residues. Germline CDR1 MNHEY, CDR2 SVGAGI. The CDR3 DNA reads as TGTGCCGGCAGTTACTCAGGGGGCGATCAGCCCCAGCATTTT. Protein: CAGSYSGGDQPQHF.

This rearrangement joins TRBV4-1 to TRBJ2-2; the D is unclear. Germline loops: CDR1 MGHRA, CDR2 YSYEKL. This CDR3 spans 15 amino acids. V lost 0 bases and J 4 bases, leaving 9 bases between the germline ends. The CDR3 protein is CASSQDPFSTGELFF. CDR3 sequence (DNA): TGCGCCAGCAGCCAAGATCCGTTCAGCACCGGGGAGCTGTTTTTT.

This clonotype has more than one count but fewer than ten. A read error may explain this, as a much larger clone is one base away. Given the absence of the conserved phenylalanine or tryptophan at the CDR3 end, a read error is likely. J is TRBJ2-1 and V is TRBV2; D could derive from TRBD1 or TRBD2 (5 bases each). In germline, CDR1 is SNHLY, CDR2 FYNNEI. This CDR3 contains 11 residues. The V and J ends lost 7 bases and 12 bases respectively, with 13 bases between them. CDR3 coding DNA: TGTGCCAGCAAGAGGGAAGGGGTGCAGTTCCTC. This gives the protein CASKREGVQFL.

Note on this clonotype: A much bigger clone sits one base away, suggesting this may be a read error. Here the CDR3 DNA reads TGCAGTGCTAGTGACACCAACTCCTACGGGCAGTACTTC. Amino acids: CSASDTNSYGQYF. The rearrangement joins TRBV20-1 to TRBJ2-7; D remains ambiguous. Per germline, CDR1 DFQATT and CDR2 SNEGSKA (reference sequence). The CDR3 totals 13 residues.

For this clonotype: The junction shows a germline mismatch at one end, possibly a read error. The chain recombines TRBV5-1 with TRBJ2-3, with 8 positions matching TRBD1. The CDR3 totals 15 residues. Germline lookup yields CDR1 SGHRS and CDR2 YFSETQ. The CDR3 nucleotides read TGCGCCAGCAGTTACACCCAGGGGGCCGCAGACACGCAGTATTTT. Protein sequence: CASSYTQGAADTQYF.

Worth noting for this clonotype: Since the CDR3 does not end with the conserved phenylalanine or tryptophan, this likely comes from a read error. The rearrangement links TRBV20-1 to TRBJ2-3; 8 bases map to TRBD2. Trimming took 0 bases from V and 3 from J; bases not matched to a gene: 8. Per germline, CDR1 DFQATT and CDR2 SNEGSKA (reference sequence). CDR3 length: 16 residues. CDR3 in amino acids: CSARDQAGGLTDTQYV. The CDR3, as DNA: TGCAGTGCTAGAGACCAGGCGGGGGGACTGACAGATACGCAGTATGTT.

About this clonotype itself: At one of its ends the junction is not consistent with the germline gene, which may arise from a read error. CDR3 nucleotide sequence: TGCGCCAGCAGCTTGGAGACTCTTGATGAGCAGTCCTTC. Translated, it gives CASSLETLDEQSF. The rearrangement uses TRBV5-1 and TRBJ2-1; D remains ambiguous. This CDR3 region has 13 residues. The germline V gene has CDR1 SGHRS and CDR2 YFSETQ. Combining the CDR3 with reference TRBV5-1 and TRBJ2-1 gives the whole variable domain KAGVTQTPRYLIKTRGQQVTLSCSPISGHRSVSWYQQTPGQGLQFLFEYFSETQRNKGNFPGRFSGRQFSNSRSEMNVSTLELGDSALYLCASSLETLDEQSFGPGTRLTVL.

This clonotype has a handful of counts. The chain recombines TRBV28 with TRBJ1-2, with 12 bases fitting TRBD1. The CDR3 covers 16 residues. Germline V gene sequence: CDR1 MDHEN, CDR2 SYDVKM. Trimming cost V 3 bases and J 4 bases; bases outside gene matches: 6. The CDR3 loop reads CASSFSGTGGSYGYTF. In nucleotides, the CDR3 is TGTGCCAGCAGTTTCTCCGGGACAGGGGGCTCCTATGGCTACACCTTC.

The CDR3 is CASSPRGASGGAVETQYF. CDR3 DNA sequence: TGTGCCAGCAGCCCTCGAGGAGCTAGCGGGGGGGCCGTAGAGACCCAGTACTTC. The chain links TRBV9 to TRBJ2-5; 12 bases fit TRBD2. V lost 4 bases to trimming and J lost 4 bases; unmatched junction nucleotides: 14. The CDR3 has 18 amino acids. Germline CDR1 reads SGDLS; CDR2 reads YYNGEE.

This clonotype was recorded only once. This rearrangement joins TRBV4-2 to TRBJ2-2, with D perhaps matching TRBD1 (6 bases). The germline V gene encodes CDR1 LGHNA and CDR2 YNFKEQ. The V gene lost 0 bases and the J gene lost 7 bases, with 15 bases spanning the gap. This CDR3 region has 16 residues. CDR3 nucleotides: TGTGCCAGCAGCCAAGATGGGGCAGGGGTGGGCGGGGAGCTGTTTTTT. It encodes CASSQDGAGVGGELFF.

V is TRBV5-1 and J is TRBJ1-1, with D possibly being TRBD1 (5 bases). Per germline, CDR1 SGHRS and CDR2 YFSETQ. The CDR3 consists of 15 residues. The ends were cut back, 0 bases at V and 3 bases at J, with 12 bases in the middle. The CDR3 sequence is CASSLVRGRDTEAFF. For the CDR3, the DNA is TGCGCCAGCAGCTTGGTTAGGGGCAGGGACACTGAAGCTTTCTTT.

This clonotype was counted a few times. The rearrangement uses TRBV5-4 and TRBJ2-1, with 10 bases fitting TRBD2. CDR3 length equals 15 residues. The V gene end was trimmed by 5 bases and the J gene end by 6 bases; junction bases not matched to a gene: 8. From germline, CDR1 is SGHNT and CDR2 YYREEE (reference sequence). In DNA form, the CDR3 reads TGTGCCAGCAGTTTGAGCGGGAGGGCCGCCAATGAGCAGTTCTTC. It specifies CASSLSGRAANEQFF.

J is TRBJ1-2 and V is TRBV6-5; D might be TRBD1 (5 bases). This CDR3 is built from 15 residues. CDR1 MNHEY and CDR2 SVGAGI come from the germline V gene. The ends were cut back, 7 bases at V and 1 base at J, with 16 bases in the middle. The CDR3 here is CASTVGLGGNYGYTF. CDR3 bases: TGTGCCAGCACAGTGGGGTTGGGGGGTAACTATGGCTACACCTTC.

The chain recombines TRBV5-1 with TRBJ1-1; tentative D call: TRBD1 (6 bases). Trimming removed 3 bases from V and 5 bases from J, with 20 bases in between. This CDR3 contains 16 residues. CDR1 is SGHRS and CDR2 is YFSETQ in the germline V gene. The CDR3, as DNA: TGCGCCAGCAGCTGGGATTACAGGGTCGAAGGAACTGAAGCTTTCTTT. Translation: CASSWDYRVEGTEAFF.

Concerning this clonotype: Being one base from a much bigger clone, this may be a read error. The V call is TRBV6-5, the J call TRBJ2-3; D call uncertain. Trimming left V 5 bases short and J 3 bases short, with 9 bases between. Per germline, CDR1 MNHEY and CDR2 SVGAGI. The CDR3 totals 13 residues. Written as DNA, the CDR3 is TGTGCCAGCAGTAAACAAGGGACAGATACGCAGTATTTT. The encoded protein is CASSKQGTDTQYF.

This clonotype was detected many times. J is TRBJ2-2 and V is TRBV6-5; 13 bases map to TRBD2. Germline CDR1 is MNHEY and CDR2 is SVGAGI. V lost 8 bases and J lost 8; bases outside the gene matches: 5. The CDR3 extends over 14 amino acids. The CDR3 DNA is TGTGCCAGCGGGAAGGGACTAGCGGGAGGGGAGCTGTTTTTT. It specifies CASGKGLAGGELFF.

The CDR3 region is CASVGLAVYNEQFF. The CDR3 nucleotides are TGTGCCAGCGTAGGGCTAGCGGTATACAATGAGCAGTTCTTC. The chain is built from TRBV12-3 or TRBV12-4 and TRBJ2-1, with 7 bases aligning to TRBD2. Trimming took 8 bases from V and 4 from J; bases not matched to a gene: 8. The CDR3 is 14 residues long.

The chain employs TRBV20-1 and TRBJ2-7, with a tentative D call TRBD2 (6 bases). CDR3 length: 13 amino acids. The V and J ends lost 5 bases and 6 bases respectively, with 17 bases between them. Germline-derived CDR1 and CDR2 are DFQATT and SNEGSKA (reference sequence). Here the CDR3 DNA reads TGCAGTGCTGAGGGCGGGGTGATCTCCGAGCAGTACTTC. Translated, it gives CSAEGGVISEQYF.

This chain connects TRBV6-2 or TRBV6-3 to TRBJ2-1, with D perhaps matching TRBD2 (6 bases). The germline V and J ends were trimmed by 6 bases and 5 bases, with 11 bases remaining between them. This CDR3 region has 13 residues. CDR1 is MNHEY and CDR2 is SVGEGT in the germline V gene. The CDR3 nucleotides read TGTGCCAGCAGCCAAAGGACTAACAATGAGCAGTTCTTC. This gives the protein CASSQRTNNEQFF.